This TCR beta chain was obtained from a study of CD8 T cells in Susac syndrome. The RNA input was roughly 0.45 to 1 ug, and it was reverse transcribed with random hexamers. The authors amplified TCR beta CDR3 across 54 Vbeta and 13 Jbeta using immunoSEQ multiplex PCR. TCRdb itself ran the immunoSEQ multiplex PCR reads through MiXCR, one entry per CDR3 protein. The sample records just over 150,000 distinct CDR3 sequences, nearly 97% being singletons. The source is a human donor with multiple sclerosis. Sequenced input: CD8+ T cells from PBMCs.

The CDR3 sequence: CAWTRGGSYGYTF. CDR3 coding DNA: TGTGCCTGGACCCGAGGAGGAAGTTATGGCTACACCTTC. V and J are TRBV30 and TRBJ1-2; D not resolved. The V and J ends lost 4 bases and 5 bases respectively, with 14 bases between them. The CDR3 consists of 13 residues. Germline V gene data show CDR1 as GTSNPN and CDR2 as SVGIG (reference sequence).